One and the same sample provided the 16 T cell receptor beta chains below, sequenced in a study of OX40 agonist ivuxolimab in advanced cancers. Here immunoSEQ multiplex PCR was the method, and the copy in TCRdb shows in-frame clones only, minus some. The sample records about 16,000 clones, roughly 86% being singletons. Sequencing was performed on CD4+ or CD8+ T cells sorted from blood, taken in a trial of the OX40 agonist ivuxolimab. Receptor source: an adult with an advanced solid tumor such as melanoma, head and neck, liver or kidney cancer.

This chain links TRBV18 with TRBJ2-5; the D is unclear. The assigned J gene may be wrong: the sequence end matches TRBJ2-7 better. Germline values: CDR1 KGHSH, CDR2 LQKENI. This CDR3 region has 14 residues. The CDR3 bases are TGTGCCAGCTCCCCCCCTAGTAGTCTCTACGAGCAGTACTTC. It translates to CASSPPSSLYEQYF.

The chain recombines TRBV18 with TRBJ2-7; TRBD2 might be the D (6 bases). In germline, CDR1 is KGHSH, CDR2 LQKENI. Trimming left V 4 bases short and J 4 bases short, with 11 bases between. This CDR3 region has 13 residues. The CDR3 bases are TGTGCCAGCTCACGGGCGGGGAGGTACGAGCAGTACTTC. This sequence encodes CASSRAGRYEQYF.

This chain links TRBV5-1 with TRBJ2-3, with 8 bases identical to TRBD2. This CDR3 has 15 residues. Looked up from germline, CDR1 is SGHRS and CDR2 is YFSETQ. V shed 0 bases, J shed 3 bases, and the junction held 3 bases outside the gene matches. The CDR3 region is CASSLGSGSTDTQYF. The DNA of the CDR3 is TGCGCCAGCAGCTTGGGAAGCGGGAGTACAGATACGCAGTATTTT.

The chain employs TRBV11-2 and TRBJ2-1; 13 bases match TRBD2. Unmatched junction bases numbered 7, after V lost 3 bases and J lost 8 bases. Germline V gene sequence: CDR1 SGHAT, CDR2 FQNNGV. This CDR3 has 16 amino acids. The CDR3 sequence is CASSFGTSGTIDEQFF. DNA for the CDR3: TGTGCCAGCAGCTTCGGGACTAGCGGGACCATCGATGAGCAGTTCTTC.

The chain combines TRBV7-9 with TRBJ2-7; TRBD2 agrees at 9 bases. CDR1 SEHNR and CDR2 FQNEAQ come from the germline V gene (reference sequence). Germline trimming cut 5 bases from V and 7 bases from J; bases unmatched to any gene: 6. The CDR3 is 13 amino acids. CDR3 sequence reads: CASSRGGAPEQYF. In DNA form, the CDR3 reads TGTGCCAGCAGCCGCGGGGGGGCTCCTGAGCAGTACTTC.

CDR3 in DNA: TGTGCCAGCAGTGAAGCGGCCAGGGTTTCCACTGAAGCTTTCTTT. Translated: CASSEAARVSTEAFF. This sequence joins TRBV6-1 and TRBJ1-1; D possibly corresponds to TRBD1 (5 bases). V gave up 0 bases and J gave up 4 bases, with 12 bases separating them. The germline V gene encodes CDR1 MNHNS and CDR2 SASEGT. The CDR3 is made up of 15 amino acids.

The chain's CDR3 is CASSRRAADTQYF. Written as DNA, the CDR3 is TGCGCCAGCAGCCGGCGGGCTGCAGATACGCAGTATTTT. V gene TRBV5-1 combines with J gene TRBJ2-3, with D possibly being TRBD2 (5 bases). V was trimmed by 4 bases and J by 4 bases, leaving 10 bases between them. There are 13 residues in the CDR3. The germline CDR1 and CDR2 sequences are SGHRS and YFSETQ.

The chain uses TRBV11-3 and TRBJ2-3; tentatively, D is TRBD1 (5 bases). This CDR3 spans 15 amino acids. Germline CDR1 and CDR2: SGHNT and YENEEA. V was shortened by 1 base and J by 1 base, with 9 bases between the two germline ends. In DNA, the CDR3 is TGTGCCAGCAGCTTAGGGGGCTGGGGCACAGATACGCAGTATTTT. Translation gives CASSLGGWGTDTQYF.

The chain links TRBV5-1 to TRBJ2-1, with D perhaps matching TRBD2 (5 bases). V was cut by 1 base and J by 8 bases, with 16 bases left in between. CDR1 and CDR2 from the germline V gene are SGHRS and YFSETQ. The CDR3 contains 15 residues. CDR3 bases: TGCGCCAGCAGCTTGATCGGGATGCCTATGGATGAGCAGTTCTTC. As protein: CASSLIGMPMDEQFF.

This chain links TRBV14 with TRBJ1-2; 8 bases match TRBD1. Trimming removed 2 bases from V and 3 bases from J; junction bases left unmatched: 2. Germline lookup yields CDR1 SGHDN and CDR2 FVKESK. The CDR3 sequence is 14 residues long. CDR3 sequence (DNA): TGTGCCAGCAGCCAAACAGGGGGGTACTATGGCTACACCTTC. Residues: CASSQTGGYYGYTF.

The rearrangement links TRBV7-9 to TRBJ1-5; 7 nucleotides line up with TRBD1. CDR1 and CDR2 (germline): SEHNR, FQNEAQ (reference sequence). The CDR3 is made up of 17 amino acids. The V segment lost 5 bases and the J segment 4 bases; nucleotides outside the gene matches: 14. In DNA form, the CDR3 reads TGTGCCAGCAGCCGGGGGGCAGGCCTCAGGGGGAATCAGCCCCAGCATTTT. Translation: CASSRGAGLRGNQPQHF.

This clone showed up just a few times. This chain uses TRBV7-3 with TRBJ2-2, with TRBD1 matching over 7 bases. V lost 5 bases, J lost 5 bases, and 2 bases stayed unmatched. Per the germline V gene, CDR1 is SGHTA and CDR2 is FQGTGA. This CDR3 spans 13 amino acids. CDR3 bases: TGTGCCAGCAGCCCACAGGGGACCGGGGAGCTGTTTTTT. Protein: CASSPQGTGELFF. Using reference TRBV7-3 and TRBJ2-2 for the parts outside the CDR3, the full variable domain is GAGVSQTPSNKVTEKGKYVELRCDPISGHTALYWYRQSLGQGPEFLIYFQGTGAADDSGLPNDRFFAVRPEGSVSTLKIQRTERGDSAVYLCASSPQGTGELFFGEGSRLTVL.

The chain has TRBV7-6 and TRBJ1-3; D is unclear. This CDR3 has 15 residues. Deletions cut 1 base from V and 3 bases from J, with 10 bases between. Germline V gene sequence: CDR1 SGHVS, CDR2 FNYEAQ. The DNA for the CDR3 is TGTGCCAGCAGCTTAGTCGGCAGTTATGGAAACACCATATATTTT. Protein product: CASSLVGSYGNTIYF.

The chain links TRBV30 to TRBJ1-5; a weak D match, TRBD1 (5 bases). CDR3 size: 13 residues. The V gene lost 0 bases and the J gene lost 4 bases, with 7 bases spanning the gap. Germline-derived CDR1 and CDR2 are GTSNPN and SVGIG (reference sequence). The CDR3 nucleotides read TGTGCCTGGAGTGTGCAGGGAAATCAGCCCCAGCATTTT. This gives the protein CAWSVQGNQPQHF.

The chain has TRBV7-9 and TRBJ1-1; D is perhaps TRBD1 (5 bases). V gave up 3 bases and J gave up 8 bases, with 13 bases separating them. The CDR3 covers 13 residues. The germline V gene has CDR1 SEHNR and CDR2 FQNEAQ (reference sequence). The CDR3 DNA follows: TGTGCCAGCAGCTTCTCGGGTGGGGGAGAAGCTTTCTTT. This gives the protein CASSFSGGGEAFF.

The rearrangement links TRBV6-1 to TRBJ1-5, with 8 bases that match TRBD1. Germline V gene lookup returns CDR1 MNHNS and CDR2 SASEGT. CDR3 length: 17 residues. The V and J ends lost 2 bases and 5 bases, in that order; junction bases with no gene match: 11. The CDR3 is CASSELGPRQGYQPQHF. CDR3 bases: TGTGCCAGCAGTGAATTGGGCCCAAGACAGGGGTATCAGCCCCAGCATTTT.